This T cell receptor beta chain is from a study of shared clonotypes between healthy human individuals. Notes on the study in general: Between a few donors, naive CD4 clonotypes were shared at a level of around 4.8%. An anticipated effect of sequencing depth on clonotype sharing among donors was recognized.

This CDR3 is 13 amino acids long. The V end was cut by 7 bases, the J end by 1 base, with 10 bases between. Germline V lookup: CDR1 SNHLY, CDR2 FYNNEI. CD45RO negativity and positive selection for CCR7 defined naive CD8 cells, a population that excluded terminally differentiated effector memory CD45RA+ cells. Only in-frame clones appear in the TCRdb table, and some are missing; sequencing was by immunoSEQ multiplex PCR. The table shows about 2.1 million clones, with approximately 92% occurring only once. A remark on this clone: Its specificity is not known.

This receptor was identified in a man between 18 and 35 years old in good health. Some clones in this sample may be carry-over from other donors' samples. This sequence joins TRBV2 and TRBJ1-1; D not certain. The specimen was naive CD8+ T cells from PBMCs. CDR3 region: CASTSDKNTEAFF. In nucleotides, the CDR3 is TGTGCCAGCACCTCAGACAAGAACACTGAAGCTTTCTTT.